This TCR beta chain was sequenced for a study of T cell changes during pregnancy in multiple sclerosis. Sequencing was performed with immunoSEQ multiplex PCR; in TCRdb, only in-frame clones are kept and a portion is missing. The data hold about 43,000 clones, with roughly 90% observed a single time. The ends lost 0 bases at V and 7 bases at J; junction bases unmatched: 10. This CDR3 has 16 amino acids. In germline, CDR1 is GTSNPN, CDR2 SVGIG (reference sequence). This sequence was found in a female donor with multiple sclerosis, enrolled in a pregnancy study. The specimen was PBMCs (not recorded whether the cells were cultured). This chain uses TRBV30 with TRBJ2-1; 9 positions agree with TRBD2. CDR3 amino acids: CAWSVDLAGPSNEQFF. Here the CDR3 DNA reads TGTGCCTGGAGTGTAGATCTAGCGGGACCATCTAATGAGCAGTTCTTC.